Listed here are 2 T cell receptor beta chains from one sample, sequenced in a study of T cells in Graves' hyperthyroidism and ophthalmopathy. RNA transcripts gave rise to amplified TCR beta CDR3 regions. Primed by the HTBI set, a first-round RT-PCR was run on the TCR CDR3. MiXCR, run by TCRdb on the multiplex PCR reads, gives a single entry per CDR3 protein. Of hundreds of thousands of distinct CDR3 sequences detected, roughly 15% appear once; the ten largest clones hold under 35%. Source material: blood. The receptors shown here come from a woman between 18 and 30 years old with Graves' ophthalmopathy.

The table lists this clonotype with many counts. The chain uses TRBV12-3 or TRBV12-4 and TRBJ1-1; D ambiguous. The V and J ends lost 3 bases and 4 bases respectively, with 9 bases between them. There are 13 residues in the CDR3. The CDR3 spells CASSLARATEAFF. The CDR3, as DNA: TGTGCCAGCAGTTTGGCGCGGGCCACTGAAGCTTTCTTT.

This clonotype appeared many times. This rearrangement joins TRBV6-1 to TRBJ2-5, with a tentative D call TRBD2 (5 bases). V was pared by 5 bases and J by 5 bases, with 9 bases between. The CDR3 runs 12 residues. Germline-derived CDR1 and CDR2 are MNHNS and SASEGT. The chain's CDR3 is CASSYGKETQYF. CDR3 nucleotide sequence: TGTGCCAGCAGTTACGGGAAGGAGACCCAGTACTTC.